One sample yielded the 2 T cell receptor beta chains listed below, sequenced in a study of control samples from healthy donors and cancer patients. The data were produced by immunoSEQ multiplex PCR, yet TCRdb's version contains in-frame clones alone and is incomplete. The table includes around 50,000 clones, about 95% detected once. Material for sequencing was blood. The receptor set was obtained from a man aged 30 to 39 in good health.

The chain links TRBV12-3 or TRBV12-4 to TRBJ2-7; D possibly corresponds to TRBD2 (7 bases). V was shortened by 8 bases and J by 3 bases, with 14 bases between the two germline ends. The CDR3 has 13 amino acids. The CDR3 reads CASRTGGLYEQYF. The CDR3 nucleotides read TGTGCCAGCCGGACGGGGGGCCTCTACGAGCAGTACTTC.

CDR3 in amino acids: CASSYGQGYQPQHF. The CDR3 coding sequence is TGTGCCAGCAGTTATGGTCAGGGGTATCAGCCCCAGCATTTT. V gene TRBV27 combines with J gene TRBJ1-5; perhaps TRBD1 as D (6 bases). V shed 4 bases and J shed 5 bases, with 12 bases lying between them. The CDR3 runs to 14 residues. Per the germline V gene, CDR1 is MNHEY and CDR2 is SMNVEV (reference sequence).